A selection of T cell receptor beta chains follows, all from one sample in a study of patients and donors after allogeneic stem cell transplantation. TCRdb re-called the RT-PCR reads with MiXCR, one entry per CDR3 protein. The sample contains about a million distinct CDR3 sequences, more than 15% of which appear only once. Specimen: blood, either unsorted or a sorted T cell fraction (not recorded which). The receptors stem from a human donor who was either an allogeneic HSCT recipient or a stem cell or donor lymphocyte infusion donor (not recorded which). It is not recorded whose cells these are; they may come from a transplant donor. Each CDR3 is given without its conserved first and last residue. Each record gives: V gene, CDR3 protein.

TRBV3-1,ASSQGDGRTYEQY
TRBV10-3,ANNGPAGGYT
TRBV7-9,ASSFLTSGSHNEQF
TRBV5-1,ASSRGTTQEQF
TRBV30,AWSTGFSYEQY
TRBV30,AWKNLEASYNSPLH
TRBV11-2,ASSADDRVHNEQF
TRBV6-1,ASRPQRGFTDTQY
TRBV3-1,ASSPRGQFYEQY
TRBV2,ASSLQAPNTEAF
TRBV5-5,ASSWGGRGVFTDTQY
TRBV7-9,ASIRTSGETSEQF
TRBV4-3,ASSQDPPPRGFTDTQY
TRBV10-3,AISESASAGGTTGELF
TRBV12-3/TRBV12-4,ASSPGQGATHEQY
TRBV12-3/TRBV12-4,ASSPQGGHEQY
TRBV12-3/TRBV12-4,ASSFTPKNTEAF
TRBV20-1,SARDSGLERETQY
TRBV12-3/TRBV12-4,ASQGLALIHEQF
TRBV5-1,ASSLQSLSTDTQY
TRBV29-1,SVDRKNQPQH
TRBV12-3/TRBV12-4,ATNGGGNTEAF
TRBV12-3/TRBV12-4,ASRPRYTGELF
TRBV12-3/TRBV12-4,ASNWGGGNEQF
TRBV12-3/TRBV12-4,ASRLAGGPLDTQY
TRBV6-5,ASSYRAGFNEQF
TRBV20-1,SAPKLGGLNYGYT
TRBV12-3/TRBV12-4,ASSSDGISSYEQY
TRBV12-3/TRBV12-4,ASRTGLVFH
TRBV30,AWTRLAGTIQETQY
TRBV7-9,ASSLGEGHQPQH
TRBV7-8,SSSLGSSYRETHQPQH
TRBV2,ASRRGGLNTDTQY
TRBV12-3/TRBV12-4,ASSLTPDGLGIQY
TRBV29-1,SVVESIGKGSTDTQY
TRBV3-1,ASSQEGSGNQPQH
TRBV7-2,ASSLIFAGTYEQY
TRBV10-3,AISESGVPLITGELF
TRBV29-1,SDIQRNTDTQY
TRBV7-3,ASSYGSSASYEQY
TRBV19,ASSMAGGPTDTQY
TRBV20-1,SARFRTGGATEAF
TRBV12-3/TRBV12-4,ASTPTPNTEAF
TRBV5-1,ASSGQGSGELF
TRBV6-5,ASSYSHFSASTDTQY
TRBV6-5,ASSYSRPTTGNTIY
TRBV6-6,ASSYSDQPQH
TRBV12-3/TRBV12-4,ASTKLSSHNEQF
TRBV10-3,AIIRTGTKEQY